The clone carrying this TCR beta chain was observed a few times. Its antigen is currently unknown. It was with 60 Vbeta and 13 Jbeta primers that the PCR ran. Assay: immunoSEQ multiplex PCR; the TCRdb copy retains only in-frame clones and omits some. Of over 150,000 clones detected, more than 75% appear once; the ten largest clones hold 9.5% to 15%. The entry originates in a study of cytomegalovirus exposure and HLA in healthy donors. Study-wide findings and caveats: As a later analysis showed, several of the most significant clusters appeared to be linked to common viral pathogens.

There are 17 residues in the CDR3. Germline V gene lookup returns CDR1 SGHRS and CDR2 YFSETQ. Trimming removed 6 bases at V and 2 bases at J, with 22 bases between. The chain links TRBV5-1 to TRBJ2-3; the D gene is possibly TRBD2 (7 bases). The material sequenced was PBMCs. The receptor comes from a man aged 25 to 45 in good health and CMV-seropositive. The CDR3 is CASNNAGGAGTTDTQYF. The CDR3 DNA sequence: TGCGCCAGCAACAATGCTGGGGGGGCAGGAACCACAGATACGCAGTATTTT.